The 21 T cell receptor beta chains in this list originate from one sample, sequenced in a study of T cell responses to AZD1222 COVID-19 vaccine. Data came from immunoSEQ multiplex PCR; TCRdb stores just in-frame clones and leaves some out. Of about 130,000 clones in the sample, 89% were seen once. Sequencing was performed on peripheral blood, taken on day 0 of AZD1222 vaccination. These receptors were collected from an adult in good health.

The chain links TRBV7-8 to TRBJ2-7; D is perhaps TRBD1 (5 bases). Trimming took 2 bases from V and 7 from J, leaving 12 bases between them. Germline V gives CDR1 SGHVS, CDR2 FQNEAQ. The CDR3 runs to 13 residues. This chain's CDR3 is CASSLWGAQEQYF. CDR3 bases: TGTGCCAGCAGCTTATGGGGCGCGCAAGAGCAGTACTTC.

In this sample, this clone turned up once. The genes are TRBV15 and TRBJ2-3; 10 nucleotides align to TRBD1. CDR3 size: 14 residues. Germline CDR1 LNHNV, CDR2 YYDKDF (reference sequence). V dropped 5 bases and J dropped 9; count of bases not matched to a gene: 8. Written as DNA, the CDR3 is TGTGCCACCAGCTCCGAGGGGACAGGGGCCACGCAGTATTTT. Its translation is CATSSEGTGATQYF.

The J gene is TRBJ2-1, the V gene TRBV5-1; D is undetermined. Looked up from germline, CDR1 is SGHRS and CDR2 is YFSETQ. With 4 bases removed from V and 1 base from J, the gap between germline ends came to 9 bases. The CDR3 runs to 14 residues. CDR3 coding DNA: TGCGCCAGCAGCGTAGAACAGTCCTACAATGAGCAGTTCTTC. This sequence encodes CASSVEQSYNEQFF.

This sequence joins TRBV13 and TRBJ2-7; TRBD2 might be the D (7 bases). The V end was cut by 5 bases, the J end by 5 bases, with 19 bases between. The CDR3 has 15 amino acids. CDR1 is PRHDT and CDR2 is FYEKMQ in the germline V gene (reference sequence). Written as DNA, the CDR3 is TGTGCCAGCAGCCCACGGGCGGGGGCCGTCCACGAGCAGTACTTC. As protein: CASSPRAGAVHEQYF.

The rearrangement uses TRBV6-1 and TRBJ2-6; D gene uncertain. The CDR3 loop spans 16 amino acids. Deletions cut 4 bases from V and 0 bases from J, with 10 bases between. The V gene's germline CDR1 is MNHNS and CDR2 SASEGT. The CDR3 spells CASSGHSGSGANVLTF. CDR3 nucleotide sequence: TGTGCCAGCAGTGGCCACTCGGGCTCTGGGGCCAACGTCCTGACTTTC.

The chain's CDR3 is CASSYRGTDTEAFF. The CDR3 DNA reads TGTGCCAGCAGTTACCGCGGGACAGACACTGAAGCTTTCTTT. The genes are TRBV6-5 and TRBJ1-1; 7 bases line up with TRBD1. Germline values: CDR1 MNHEY, CDR2 SVGAGI. V gave up 2 bases and J gave up 3 bases; unmatched junction bases: 3. CDR3 length: 14 residues.

The chain is built from TRBV4-1 and TRBJ2-7, with 11 bases matching TRBD1. CDR1 is MGHRA and CDR2 is YSYEKL in the germline V gene. V lost 1 base, J lost 2 bases, and 1 base stayed unmatched. The CDR3 loop spans 15 amino acids. The CDR3 loop reads CASSQGGQGAYEQYF. As DNA, the CDR3 is TGCGCCAGCAGCCAAGGGGGACAGGGGGCCTACGAGCAGTACTTC.

V and J are TRBV7-8 and TRBJ1-2; 10 bases map to TRBD1. The CDR3 is made up of 16 amino acids. Germline values: CDR1 SGHVS, CDR2 FQNEAQ. V lost 0 bases, J lost 4 bases, and 5 bases stayed unmatched. The CDR3 coding sequence is TGTGCCAGCAGCTTAGCCGGACAGGGGGTCGGCTATGGCTACACCTTC. Translation: CASSLAGQGVGYGYTF.

The V and J genes are TRBV28 and TRBJ1-4; D ambiguous. CDR3 size: 16 residues. V was trimmed by 1 base and J by 0 bases, leaving 9 bases between them. Germline assignment: CDR1 MDHEN and CDR2 SYDVKM. CDR3: CASSLFFRPTNEKLFF. The CDR3 coding sequence is TGTGCCAGCAGTTTATTTTTCCGGCCAACTAATGAAAAACTGTTTTTT.

The chain carries TRBV5-5 and TRBJ2-7; D unclear. Germline CDR1 and CDR2: SGHKS and YYEKEE (reference sequence). The ends were cut back, 5 bases at V and 0 bases at J, with 12 bases in the middle. The CDR3 contains 14 residues. CDR3 in DNA: TGTGCCAGCAGATCGTCAGCGAGCTCCTACGAGCAGTACTTC. Protein: CASRSSASSYEQYF.

The chain employs TRBV6-6 and TRBJ1-1; 7 positions match TRBD1. The CDR3 covers 17 residues. The V gene's germline CDR1 is MNHNY and CDR2 SVGAGI (reference sequence). V trimming: 5 bases; J trimming: 4 bases; junction bases outside the gene matches: 16. CDR3 region: CASSPSFRQGWTTEAFF. CDR3 sequence (DNA): TGTGCCAGCAGTCCATCCTTTAGACAGGGTTGGACCACTGAAGCTTTCTTT.

In DNA, the CDR3 is TGTGCCAGCAGTTGGAGGGGACAGGGTACCAATCAGCCCCAGCATTTT. This sequence encodes CASSWRGQGTNQPQHF. The chain uses TRBV27 and TRBJ1-5; TRBD1 matches at 9 bases. Per the germline V gene, CDR1 is MNHEY and CDR2 is SMNVEV (reference sequence). Losses at the gene ends were 4 bases for V and 3 bases for J; bases not matched to a gene: 7. This CDR3 is 16 amino acids long.

This clone was observed a handful of times. The genes are TRBV24-1 and TRBJ2-7; TRBD1 might be the D (6 bases). The V end was cut by 9 bases, the J end by 3 bases, with 8 bases between. In germline, CDR1 is KGHDR, CDR2 SFDVKD. The length of the CDR3 is 11 residues. DNA for the CDR3: TGTGCCACCGCACAGGGCTACGAGCAGTACTTC. This translates into CATAQGYEQYF.

V usage is TRBV9 and J usage is TRBJ2-2, with a weak D call TRBD1 (5 bases). The CDR3 runs 15 residues. Germline CDR1 reads SGDLS; CDR2 reads YYNGEE. Deletions cut 3 bases from V and 2 bases from J, with 11 bases between. CDR3 nucleotides: TGTGCCAGCAGCGGGGGCGGAATAAACACCGGGGAGCTGTTTTTT. Translated: CASSGGGINTGELFF.

J is TRBJ2-7 and V is TRBV29-1; weak D call: TRBD1 (7 bases). The germline V gene has CDR1 SQVTM and CDR2 ANQGSEA. The length of the CDR3 is 13 residues. V lost 1 base, J lost 3 bases, and 10 bases lay in between. DNA for the CDR3: TGCAGCGTTGAAGGACAGGGAGGCTACGAGCAGTACTTC. This codes for CSVEGQGGYEQYF.

The chain has TRBV30 and TRBJ1-1, with TRBD1 as a possible D gene (5 bases). The germline V gene has CDR1 GTSNPN and CDR2 SVGIG (reference sequence). V lost 1 base, J lost 0 bases, and 12 bases lay in between. The CDR3 has 15 amino acids. DNA of the CDR3: TGTGCCTGGAGTGCCGACGGGGGACTGAACACTGAAGCTTTCTTT. Its protein is CAWSADGGLNTEAFF. The full variable domain, completed using reference TRBV30 and TRBJ1-1, is SQTIHQWPATLVQPVGSPLSLECTVEGTSNPNLYWYRQAAGRGLQLLFYSVGIGQISSEVPQNLSASRPQDRQFILSSKKLLLSDSGFYLCAWSADGGLNTEAFFGQGTRLTVV.

The chain joins TRBV30 to TRBJ2-3; 11 bases align to TRBD2. Losses at the gene ends were 5 bases for V and 0 bases for J; bases not matched to a gene: 4. From germline, CDR1 is GTSNPN and CDR2 SVGIG (reference sequence). The CDR3 spans 15 residues. The CDR3 DNA is TGTGCCTGGGCGACTAGCGGGGACAGCACAGATACGCAGTATTTT. Its translation: CAWATSGDSTDTQYF.

The CDR3 loop is CASSNRRDYLLNEQFF. As DNA, the CDR3 is TGTGCCAGTAGTAACCGCCGGGACTACCTTCTCAATGAGCAGTTCTTC. The V call is TRBV19, the J call TRBJ2-1; 7 nucleotides line up with TRBD2. The J segment lost 6 bases and the V segment lost 4 bases, leaving 12 bases of the junction unmatched. This CDR3 has 16 residues. The V gene's germline CDR1 is LNHDA and CDR2 SQIVND (reference sequence).

The rearrangement links TRBV28 to TRBJ2-3; no definite D call. The ends were cut back, 0 bases at V and 2 bases at J, with 9 bases in the middle. CDR3 length: 15 residues. Germline-derived CDR1 and CDR2 are MDHEN and SYDVKM. CDR3 in amino acids: CASSLWGKNTDTQYF. CDR3 nucleotides: TGTGCCAGCAGTTTATGGGGGAAAAACACAGATACGCAGTATTTT.

This chain connects TRBV4-1 to TRBJ1-5; 9 bases align to TRBD1. CDR3 length equals 15 residues. Losses at the gene ends were 3 bases for V and 4 bases for J; bases not matched to a gene: 4. Per the germline V gene, CDR1 is MGHRA and CDR2 is YSYEKL. The CDR3 here is CASSHRQGENQPQHF. CDR3 sequence (DNA): TGCGCCAGCAGCCACCGACAGGGGGAGAATCAGCCCCAGCATTTT.

This clone appeared once. V usage is TRBV2 and J usage is TRBJ2-1; TRBD2 matches 9 bases. Trimming took 0 bases from V and 2 from J; bases not matched to a gene: 2. This CDR3 has 16 residues. From germline, CDR1 is SNHLY and CDR2 FYNNEI. Written as DNA, the CDR3 is TGTGCCAGCAGTGAAGCGCGACTAGCGGCCTACAATGAGCAGTTCTTC. This gives the protein CASSEARLAAYNEQFF.